A selection of T cell receptor beta chains follows, all from one sample in a study of T-cell memory formation after mild COVID-19. TCRdb itself ran the 5' RACE reads through MiXCR, one entry per CDR3 protein. The profile shows 350,000 to 500,000 distinct CDR3 sequences, 20% to 30% of them singletons. Sequenced input: PBMCs or a T cell subset sorted from them (not recorded which). Source of these receptors: an adult woman who had mild COVID-19 (a few samples of this study predate the infection). Cell type and time point are not known. The CDR3 runs from the conserved cysteine through the conserved F or W.

j_call	v_call	cdr3_aa
TRBJ2-1	TRBV5-1	CASSFTSGVEQFF
TRBJ1-1	TRBV25-1	CASRETGWSTEAFF
TRBJ2-5	TRBV4-1	CASSQATSGGAWETQYF
TRBJ1-5	TRBV6-2/TRBV6-3	CASSPVLLPQHF
TRBJ1-6	TRBV4-1	CASSQERELNSPLHF
TRBJ2-5	TRBV20-1	CSADRVGETQYF
TRBJ1-2	TRBV7-2	CASSFGLGYTF
TRBJ2-3	TRBV7-2	CASSLGRPRTDTQYF
TRBJ1-4	TRBV12-3/TRBV12-4	CASSVNEKLFF
TRBJ1-6	TRBV2	CASRSQGVNSPLHF
TRBJ2-7	TRBV20-1	CSASSLVGYEQYF
TRBJ2-3	TRBV18	CASSHPSTSSSTDTQYF
TRBJ1-2	TRBV29-1	CSVGDRARANYGYTF
TRBJ2-7	TRBV15	CATSRDFEWQAYEQYF
TRBJ2-7	TRBV5-6	CASSLRRGASYEQYF
TRBJ1-5	TRBV6-5	CASSRDGKSNQPQHF
TRBJ2-2	TRBV29-1	CSVVALAGDRELFF
TRBJ2-7	TRBV4-2	CASSQARGQGRNEQYF
TRBJ2-1	TRBV2	CASRVGLAGGNEQFF
TRBJ2-1	TRBV4-1	CASSRGGTEGYNEQFF
TRBJ2-1	TRBV7-8	CASSPLSGGAYNEQFF
TRBJ2-3	TRBV20-1	CSAPLGGGLATDTQYF
TRBJ2-7	TRBV9	CASSVAAGGGRYEQYF
TRBJ2-5	TRBV6-5	CASSPRRTVETQYF
TRBJ2-1	TRBV18	CASSPRRDLYNEQFF
TRBJ1-5	TRBV2	CASTVSGNQPQHF
TRBJ1-2	TRBV24-1	CATSDPGQAVDGYTF
TRBJ2-5	TRBV5-1	CASSFGDLETQYF
TRBJ2-3	TRBV27	CASTTANSFGTDTQYF
TRBJ2-7	TRBV7-2	CASSGTGASYEQYF
TRBJ2-1	TRBV5-1	CASSLASLAVYNEQFF
TRBJ2-2	TRBV30	CAWRRSSLRRGPYPGELFF
TRBJ2-1	TRBV5-1	CASSLGGRVSDEQFF
TRBJ2-7	TRBV4-1	CASSQSTSGRTYEQYF
TRBJ2-7	TRBV27	CASSLSKPTLSSYEQYF
TRBJ2-7	TRBV10-2	CASSPLGSYEQYF
TRBJ1-2	TRBV20-1	CSGIPTGAFYGYTF
TRBJ1-1	TRBV2	CASIGDRAMNTEAFF
TRBJ2-3	TRBV12-3/TRBV12-4	CASSFLLGGGSTDTQYF
TRBJ2-1	TRBV7-6	CASSRTGVYNEQFF
TRBJ2-5	TRBV6-5	CASNLHQGSRETQYF
TRBJ2-2	TRBV5-1	CASRRGDSRTGELFF
TRBJ1-1	TRBV9	CASSVANTRNTEAFF
TRBJ2-5	TRBV29-1	CSVEVKDRETQYF
TRBJ2-7	TRBV14	CASSLAGWFEQYF
TRBJ1-5	TRBV5-1	CASRQDSLQPQHF
TRBJ2-4	TRBV20-1	CSARTSGSSNIQYF
TRBJ1-5	TRBV18	CASSPLPDPSNQPQHF
TRBJ1-2	TRBV12-5	CASGSFGGGYTF
TRBJ2-5	TRBV5-5	CASSSRTSQETQYF
TRBJ1-1	TRBV27	CASSYQRGNTEAFF
TRBJ2-3	TRBV9	CASSVGLAGPRDTQYF
TRBJ2-3	TRBV30	CAWIRGGDTQYF
TRBJ2-3	TRBV12-3/TRBV12-4	CASSATGRGGDTQYF
TRBJ1-1	TRBV12-3/TRBV12-4	CASSQVRTEAFF
TRBJ1-5	TRBV19	CASNFGGQPQHF
TRBJ2-2	TRBV7-3	CASSPGTQGTGELFF
TRBJ2-1	TRBV2	CASSGASGGLRNEQFF
TRBJ2-1	TRBV3-1	CASSQDSTYNEQFF